The rows below give T cell receptor beta chains drawn from one sample of a study of identical twins. A single record per CDR3 protein comes from TCRdb applying MiXCR to the 5' RACE reads. The sample has about 530,000 distinct CDR3 sequences, 15% seen once. The data also belong to a second study, concerning yellow fever vaccine responses in identical twins.

Source material: CD4+ T cells sorted from blood. These receptors were taken from a woman younger than 35 in good health. The CDR3 runs from the conserved cysteine through the conserved F or W. Each record gives: D gene, J gene, V gene, clone size, CDR3 DNA, CDR3 protein. The D gene is left open where the match is weak. Some rows mark clone size as missing; the rest say once, few, many or name a class of expanded clone.

. TRBJ1-6 TRBV3-1 few TGTGCCAGCAGCCCTGGAGCCGGGGGTAATTCACCCCTCCACTTT CASSPGAGGNSPLHF
TRBD2 TRBJ2-2 TRBV3-1 few TGTGCCAGCAGCCAAGCCCCGGCCTTCGGGGGGGCCGGGGAGCTGTTTTTT CASSQAPAFGGAGELFF
. TRBJ2-5 TRBV5-1 . TGCGCCAGCAGCTTTCTAGCGCCGGGGGAGACCCAGTACTTC CASSFLAPGETQYF
TRBD2 TRBJ2-1 TRBV5-1 few TGCGCCAGCAGCTTGATCACTAGCGGTTACAATGAGCAGTTCTTC CASSLITSGYNEQFF
. TRBJ1-5 TRBV3-1 . TGTGCCAGCAGCCAAGGTTCGGGGTTTGACAATCAGCCCCAGCATTTT CASSQGSGFDNQPQHF
TRBD2 TRBJ2-7 TRBV12-3/TRBV12-4 many TGTGCCAGCAGTTTGCCGAAACTTAGCGGGAGAGGCTACGAGCAGTACTTC CASSLPKLSGRGYEQYF
TRBD2 TRBJ2-3 TRBV3-1 few TGTGCCAGCAGCCAAGATCTTATTAGCGGGAGTCGGAATACGCAGTATTTT CASSQDLISGSRNTQYF
. TRBJ2-6 TRBV5-1 . TGCGCCAGCAGCTTGGATGTCGGGGCCCTCTCTGGGGCCAACGTCCTGACTTTC CASSLDVGALSGANVLTF
. TRBJ2-1 TRBV11-1 . TGTGCCAGCAGCTCCGTCACCTACAATGAGCAGTTCTTC CASSSVTYNEQFF
. TRBJ1-1 TRBV25-1 . TGTGCCAGCATTTGGAAGACTGAAGCTTTCTTT CASIWKTEAFF
. TRBJ2-3 TRBV20-1 . TGCAGTGCTAGAGAGGGAAATTGGGGAGATACGCAGTATTTT CSAREGNWGDTQYF
TRBD1 TRBJ1-2 TRBV4-2 . TGTGCCAGCAGCCAAGACCGGACAGGGCCTAACTATGGCTACACCTTC CASSQDRTGPNYGYTF
. TRBJ2-7 TRBV7-9 few TGTGCCAGCAGCTTATTGGGCGGGAAGAACACCTACGAGCAGTACTTC CASSLLGGKNTYEQYF
TRBD2 TRBJ2-1 TRBV3-1 . TGTGCCAGCAGCCCTCCCCTCGGGACTAGCGGGATAGGGGGCTACAATGAGCAGTTCTTC CASSPPLGTSGIGGYNEQFF